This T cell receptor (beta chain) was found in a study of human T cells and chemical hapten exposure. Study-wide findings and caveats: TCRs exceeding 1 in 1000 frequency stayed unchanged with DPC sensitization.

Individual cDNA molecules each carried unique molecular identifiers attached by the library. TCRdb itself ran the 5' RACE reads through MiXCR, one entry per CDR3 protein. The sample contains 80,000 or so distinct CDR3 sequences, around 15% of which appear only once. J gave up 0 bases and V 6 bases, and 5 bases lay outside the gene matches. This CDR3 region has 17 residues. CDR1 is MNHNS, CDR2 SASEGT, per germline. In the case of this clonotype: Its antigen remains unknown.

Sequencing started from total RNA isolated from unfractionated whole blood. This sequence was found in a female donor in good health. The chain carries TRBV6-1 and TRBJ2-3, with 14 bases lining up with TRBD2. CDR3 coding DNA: TGTGCCAGCAGGACTAGCGGGAGGGGGTTTAGCACAGATACGCAGTATTTT. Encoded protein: CASRTSGRGFSTDTQYF.